One sample yielded the 30 T cell receptor beta chains listed below, sequenced in a study of tumor and adjacent non-tumor tissue in lung cancer. No cell sorting was done before RNA was extracted from the tissue. Distant lung tissue was collected more than 3 cm away from the tumor edge. Three rounds of nested PCR, following a modified ARM-PCR protocol, produced the TCRbeta library. In TCRdb, the multiplex PCR reads were re-called with MiXCR into one record per CDR3 protein. The table shows 90,000 to 110,000 distinct CDR3 sequences, with roughly three fifths occurring only once. Sequencing was done on a sample of distant non-tumor lung tissue. The receptors come from a man in his fifties or sixties with non-small cell lung cancer.

This clonotype was counted between two and nine times. A much larger clone differs from this one at a single base, so this may be a read error. V is TRBV29-1 and J is TRBJ2-3, with 10 bases matching TRBD2. This CDR3 is 17 amino acids long. CDR1 and CDR2 (germline): SQVTM, ANQGSEA. As DNA, the CDR3 is TGCAGCATTGAAGCGAGCGGGAGGGCCGGCTTCACAGATACGCAGTATTTT. Protein sequence: CSIEASGRAGFTDTQYF.

This clonotype has just one count. Compared with germline, one end of the junction differs, possibly owing to a read error. The rearrangement joins TRBV6-1 to TRBJ1-5; D not resolved. Germline-derived CDR1 and CDR2 are MNHNS and SASEGT. The CDR3 loop spans 15 amino acids. This CDR3 is CASSATKGSNRPQHF. The CDR3 region has the DNA TGTGCCAGCAGTGCCACAAAGGGAAGCAATCGGCCCCAGCACTTT.

As regards this clonotype: A much larger clone lies one base from this, so it may be a read error. J is TRBJ2-1 and V is TRBV12-3 or TRBV12-4; 7 nucleotides agree with TRBD1. V shed 7 bases and J 9 bases; nucleotides not matched to a gene: 9. The CDR3 runs to 13 residues. This CDR3 reads CASTGIGGGEQFF. DNA for the CDR3: TGTGCCAGCACCGGGATAGGGGGCGGTGAGCAGTTCTTC.

On this clonotype: The missing conserved phenylalanine or tryptophan at the end of this CDR3 makes a read error likely. The limits of the CDR3 on the DNA are not certain, so only TCRdb's listed CDR3 is given. CDR3 amino acids: CSAKEATQGGMGEQFL. The chain carries TRBV29-1 and TRBJ2-1; the D call of TRBD1 is as the table states it, not checked on the DNA. Including both end residues, the CDR3 is 16 amino acids long. Germline V gene sequence: CDR1 SQVTM, CDR2 ANQGSEA.

This clonotype has only one observation. A junction end diverges from the germline sequence, so it may reflect a read error. The chain links TRBV6-1 to TRBJ2-7; TRBD2 is a possible D gene (6 bases). CDR1 is MNHNS and CDR2 is SASEGT in the germline V gene. This CDR3 is built from 15 residues. DNA for the CDR3: TGTTCCAGGAGCGCGGGACTTTTAGACTCCTACGAGCACTACTTC. Translated: CSRSAGLLDSYEHYF.

Note on this clonotype: The missing conserved phenylalanine or tryptophan at the end of this CDR3 makes a read error likely. This chain connects TRBV4-1 to TRBJ2-1; tentative D call: TRBD1 (6 bases). Germline V gene data show CDR1 as MGHRA and CDR2 as YSYEKL. V lost 1 base and J lost 2, with 12 bases in between. The CDR3 is 16 residues long. The chain's CDR3 is CASSQARTATYNEQFL. CDR3 coding DNA: TGCGCCAGCAGCCAAGCGAGGACAGCGACCTACAATGAGCAGTTCCTT.

This clonotype was seen only a few times. A much more abundant neighbour one base away suggests this may be a read error. The chain carries TRBV4-1 and TRBJ2-5, with a weak D call TRBD1 (6 bases). This CDR3 is 14 amino acids long. The germline gives CDR1 MGHRA, CDR2 YSYEKL. CDR3 sequence: CASSQQWGQGTQYF. DNA of the CDR3: TGCGCCAGCAGCCAACAGTGGGGGCAAGGGACCCAGTACTTC.

In the case of this clonotype: At one boundary the junction diverges from the germline segment, which might be a read error. In nucleotides, the CDR3 is TGCGCCAACAGCCAAAGAACACATCTAGGGTATGGCTACACCTTC. Protein product: CANSQRTHLGYGYTF. The chain has TRBV4-1 and TRBJ1-2; D call uncertain. The CDR3 has 15 amino acids. CDR1 and CDR2 (germline): MGHRA, YSYEKL.

This clonotype was detected many times. The chain has TRBV20-1 and TRBJ1-5; 8 bases line up with TRBD1. There are 14 residues in the CDR3. Germline assignment: CDR1 DFQATT and CDR2 SNEGSKA (reference sequence). Trimming removed 6 bases from V and 1 base from J; junction bases left unmatched: 5. The CDR3 DNA reads TGCAGTGCGAGGACAGGGATAAGCAATCAGCCCCAGCATTTT. Its translation is CSARTGISNQPQHF.

This clonotype has a count of ten or more. The CDR3 loop is CSVDIGTRGRVGTDTQYF. CDR3 DNA: TGCAGCGTTGATATAGGGACGAGGGGGCGGGTAGGAACAGATACGCAGTATTTT. V and J are TRBV29-1 and TRBJ2-3; 7 bases align to TRBD1. The CDR3 consists of 18 residues. J was trimmed by 3 bases and V by 3 bases; bases with no gene match: 18. In germline, CDR1 is SQVTM, CDR2 ANQGSEA.

Concerning this clonotype: This likely comes from a read error, as the CDR3 has no conserved phenylalanine or tryptophan at its end. V gene TRBV24-1 combines with J gene TRBJ2-7; 7 bases fit TRBD1. V gave up 6 bases and J gave up 0 bases; unmatched junction bases: 1. CDR3 length: 13 amino acids. Germline assignment: CDR1 KGHDR and CDR2 SFDVKD. This chain's CDR3 is CATSRQGSYEQYL. CDR3 nucleotide sequence: TGTGCCACCAGTCGACAGGGCTCCTACGAGCAGTACCTC.

This clonotype is labeled medium-sized (0.01 to 0.1%). The chain couples TRBV5-4 to TRBJ2-7; 8 bases line up with TRBD2. V dropped 0 bases and J dropped 2; count of bases not matched to a gene: 4. The CDR3 is made up of 15 amino acids. Per the germline V gene, CDR1 is SGHNT and CDR2 is YYREEE (reference sequence). Here the CDR3 DNA reads TGTGCCAGCAGCTTGGCACGGGAGGGCCCCTACGAGCAGTACTTC. It yields the protein CASSLAREGPYEQYF.

The table lists this clonotype with many counts. The rearrangement uses TRBV12-3 or TRBV12-4 and TRBJ2-7; 7 nucleotides align to TRBD1. The CDR3 length is 15 residues. Losses at the gene ends were 8 bases for V and 1 base for J; bases not matched to a gene: 11. The chain's CDR3 is CASAPTGALSYEQYF. CDR3 coding DNA: TGTGCCAGCGCCCCAACAGGGGCGTTGTCCTACGAGCAGTACTTC.

The J gene is TRBJ1-3, the V gene TRBV7-9, with D possibly TRBD1 on 5 matching bases. CDR1 and CDR2 (germline): SEHNR, FQNEAQ (reference sequence). Trimming cost V 0 bases and J 4 bases, with 10 bases left between them. This CDR3 comprises 15 residues. CDR3 in DNA: TGTGCCAGCAGCTTAGCCAGGGCACTCGGAAACACCATATATTTT. As protein: CASSLARALGNTIYF.

This chain joins TRBV12-3 or TRBV12-4 and TRBJ2-1, with 8 bases aligning to TRBD2. CDR3 length: 15 residues. V was clipped by 6 bases and J by 9 bases; unmatched bases: 13. CDR3 sequence (DNA): TGTGCCAGCAGCTGGGGACTAGAGGGAGGAGGTGAGCAGTTCTTC. Its protein product is CASSWGLEGGGEQFF.

Turning to this clonotype: One end of the junction varies from germline; a read error may be responsible. Written as DNA, the CDR3 is TGTGTCAGCAGTTTAAACCAGGGGGCGGCTGGCTACACCTTC. The encoded protein is CVSSLNQGAAGYTF. The chain recombines TRBV28 with TRBJ1-2; 8 bases match TRBD1. Germline CDR1 and CDR2: MDHEN and SYDVKM. The CDR3 contains 14 residues.

Remarks on this clonotype: As the CDR3 is not closed by the conserved phenylalanine or tryptophan, this likely results from a read error. V usage is TRBV20-1 and J usage is TRBJ2-2; maybe TRBD1 (6 bases). Germline loops: CDR1 DFQATT, CDR2 SNEGSKA (reference sequence). The CDR3 loop spans 13 amino acids. CDR3 residues: CSVRAQGTGELFS. CDR3 nucleotide sequence: TGCAGTGTTAGAGCGCAGGGGACCGGGGAGCTGTTTTCT.

This clonotype has just a few counts. An end of the junction does not agree with germline; a read error may underlie this. V and J are TRBV6-4 and TRBJ2-2, with 13 positions matching TRBD2. The CDR3 totals 17 residues. Per the germline V gene, CDR1 is MRHNA and CDR2 is SNTAGT. The CDR3: CANSRTSGGMNTRELFF. The CDR3 DNA is TGTGCCAACAGTCGGACTAGCGGGGGAATGAACACCAGGGAGCTGTTTTTT.

This chain uses TRBV6-5 with TRBJ2-1; 7 bases map to TRBD2. The germline gives CDR1 MNHEY, CDR2 SVGAGI. V lost 2 bases, J lost 4 bases, and 11 bases stayed unmatched. The CDR3 contains 17 residues. DNA for the CDR3: TGTGCCAGCAGTTACGAATCGGTGGGACTACATTACAATGAGCAGTTCTTC. Translated: CASSYESVGLHYNEQFF.

This clonotype was picked up many times. This rearrangement joins TRBV4-1 to TRBJ2-7; tentative D call: TRBD1 (6 bases). Germline V gives CDR1 MGHRA, CDR2 YSYEKL. This CDR3 spans 15 amino acids. With 5 bases removed from V and 4 bases from J, the gap between germline ends came to 18 bases. In DNA form, the CDR3 reads TGCGCCAGCAGCGACACCCGACAGGTTTCTTACGAGCAGTACTTC. Translating gives CASSDTRQVSYEQYF.

This clonotype was detected ten times or more. This chain joins TRBV11-2 and TRBJ2-7; no definite D call. Germline V CDR1 and CDR2: SGHAT, FQNNGV. CDR3 length: 13 residues. V dropped 0 bases and J dropped 3 bases, with 6 bases sitting between them. This CDR3 is CASSLDPRYEQYF. DNA for the CDR3: TGTGCCAGCAGCTTAGATCCCCGCTACGAGCAGTACTTC.

Note on this clonotype: An end of the junction does not agree with germline; a read error may underlie this. The V gene is TRBV11-2, the J gene TRBJ2-2, with D maybe TRBD2 (5 bases). The CDR3 totals 14 residues. The germline V gene encodes CDR1 SGHAT and CDR2 FQNNGV. CDR3 sequence (DNA): TGTACCAGCAGTTCAGGAGGGAACACCGGGGAGCTGTTTTTT. This translates into CTSSSGGNTGELFF.

The chain joins TRBV11-2 to TRBJ1-1; the D gene is possibly TRBD1 (5 bases). Trimming stripped 5 bases from V and 8 bases from J, with 24 bases between. The CDR3 is made up of 16 amino acids. The V gene's germline CDR1 is SGHAT and CDR2 FQNNGV. The CDR3 nucleotides read TGTGCCAGCAGCCCCGGGACCCTCATTGAGAACATCGAAGCTTTCTTT. Its translation is CASSPGTLIENIEAFF. The full variable domain, with the rest looked up from reference TRBV11-2 and TRBJ1-1, is EAGVAQSPRYKIIEKRQSVAFWCNPISGHATLYWYQQILGQGPKLLIQFQNNGVVDDSQLPKDRFSAERLKGVDSTLKIQPAKLEDSAVYLCASSPGTLIENIEAFFGQGTRLTVV.

The gene calls are TRBV19 and TRBJ1-4; D is uncertain. In germline, CDR1 is LNHDA, CDR2 SQIVND (reference sequence). Trimming shortened V by 5 bases and J by 8 bases, and 3 bases separated the two germline ends. This CDR3 is 10 amino acids long. The CDR3 nucleotides read TGTGCCAGTAGTGCAGAAAAACTGTTTTTT. Its translation is CASSAEKLFF.

This clonotype was counted a few times. Given a much more abundant clone one base away, this may be a read error. The chain employs TRBV7-9 and TRBJ2-1; no clear D. CDR3 length: 14 residues. Germline loops: CDR1 SEHNR, CDR2 FQNEAQ (reference sequence). CDR3 DNA: TGTGTCAGCAGCCCCGTCCAGTCCTACAATGAGCAGTTCTTC. Protein: CVSSPVQSYNEQFF. The whole variable domain, remainder taken from reference TRBV7-9 and TRBJ2-1, is DTGVSQNPRHKITKRGQNVTFRCDPISEHNRLYWYRQTLGQGPEFLTYFQNEAQLEKSRLLSDRFSAERPKGSFSTLEIQRTEQGDSAMYLCVSSPVQSYNEQFFGPGTRLTVL.

Note on this clonotype: A clone one base away is much larger, so this may be a read error. The chain links TRBV11-2 to TRBJ1-1; D is undetermined. Germline CDR1 is SGHAT and CDR2 is FQNNGV. Deletions cut 4 bases from V and 6 bases from J, with 9 bases between. This CDR3 contains 12 residues. Here the CDR3 DNA reads TGTGCCAGCAGCTCTAATCAGGCTGAAGCTTTCTTT. It codes for CASSSNQAEAFF.

As regards this clonotype: Germline is not matched at one junction end, which may reflect a read error. The chain combines TRBV6-5 with TRBJ1-5, with D perhaps matching TRBD1 (5 bases). Looked up from germline, CDR1 is MNHEY and CDR2 is SVGAGI. This CDR3 has 14 amino acids. CDR3 sequence: CASRHGASNQAQHF. Here the CDR3 DNA reads TGTGCCAGCAGACATGGGGCAAGCAATCAGGCCCAGCATTTT.

This clonotype came up many times. The chain recombines TRBV12-3 or TRBV12-4 with TRBJ2-6; tentative D call: TRBD1 (5 bases). V was cut by 4 bases and J by 11 bases, with 12 bases left in between. The CDR3 consists of 13 residues. CDR3 bases: TGTGCCAGCAGTTCTACACAGACAGACGTCCTGACTTTC. Its translation: CASSSTQTDVLTF.

This clonotype was picked up many times. The chain combines TRBV4-2 with TRBJ2-1, with 14 positions matching TRBD2. There are 17 residues in the CDR3. Per germline, CDR1 LGHNA and CDR2 YNFKEQ. V shed 0 bases and J 6 bases; nucleotides not matched to a gene: 4. DNA for the CDR3: TGTGCCAGCAGCCAAGAACGACTAGCGGGAGGGCCCAATGAGCAGTTCTTC. It encodes CASSQERLAGGPNEQFF.

This clonotype has only a few counts. A single base separates this from a much larger clone, so it may be a read error. Lacking the conserved final phenylalanine or tryptophan, this CDR3 likely reflects a read error. This chain connects TRBV28 to TRBJ2-7; perhaps D is TRBD1 or TRBD2 (5 bases each). The germline gives CDR1 MDHEN, CDR2 SYDVKM. The CDR3 covers 14 residues. Trimming removed 4 bases from V and 3 bases from J, with 13 bases in between. CDR3 coding DNA: TGTGCCAGCAGTTCCGGGGCCCTATTCTACGAGCAGTACTTA. Amino acids: CASSSGALFYEQYL.